One and the same sample provided the 5 T cell receptor beta chains below, sequenced in a study of shared clonotypes between healthy human individuals. Sequencing was performed with immunoSEQ multiplex PCR; in TCRdb, only in-frame clones are kept and a portion is missing. The sample yields about 1,800,000 clones, about 95% seen once. Naive CD8 isolation took CD45RO-negative cells positively selected for CCR7 and excluded terminally differentiated effector memory CD45RA+ cells. Source material: naive CD8+ T cells sorted from blood. These TCRs come from a man between 18 and 29 years old in good health.

With respect to this clone: Other DNA sequences of this sample code for an identical CDR3. Written as DNA, the CDR3 is TGTGCCAGCAGCCTGAGCGGTCTTTCCTACGAGCAGTACTTC. Protein product: CASSLSGLSYEQYF. V usage is TRBV13 and J usage is TRBJ2-7, with a possible D match to TRBD2 (5 bases). The CDR3 extends over 14 amino acids. Between the trimmed V and J ends, which lost 5 bases and 1 base, there was a span of 12 bases. Germline V gives CDR1 PRHDT, CDR2 FYEKMQ (reference sequence).

This chain joins TRBV6-5 and TRBJ2-1; TRBD2 matches 10 bases. The CDR3 runs 15 residues. Germline V gene data show CDR1 as MNHEY and CDR2 as SVGAGI. V gave up 6 bases and J gave up 6 bases; unmatched junction bases: 8. The CDR3 reads CASSPQREGLNEQFF. CDR3 sequence (DNA): TGTGCCAGCAGCCCCCAGCGGGAGGGCCTCAATGAGCAGTTCTTC.

V gene TRBV6-5 combines with J gene TRBJ2-7; 12 bases fit TRBD1. Trimming removed 2 bases from V and 4 bases from J; junction bases left unmatched: 3. Germline-derived CDR1 and CDR2 are MNHEY and SVGAGI. CDR3 length: 15 amino acids. CDR3 sequence: CASSYGTGGQYEQYF. The CDR3 DNA reads TGTGCCAGCAGTTACGGGACAGGGGGCCAGTACGAGCAGTACTTC.

This clone was recorded only once. V usage is TRBV9 and J usage is TRBJ1-1, with TRBD1 matching 7 bases. Trimming at V came to 3 bases and at J to 4 bases, leaving 6 bases not matched to a gene. This CDR3 spans 14 amino acids. Germline V lookup: CDR1 SGDLS, CDR2 YYNGEE. The CDR3 protein is CASSGTGMSTEAFF. The CDR3 region has the DNA TGTGCCAGCAGCGGGACAGGTATGTCCACTGAAGCTTTCTTT.

The rearrangement joins TRBV9 to TRBJ1-1; D call uncertain. V was clipped by 4 bases and J by 4 bases, with 23 bases between them. This CDR3 spans 17 amino acids. The germline V gene has CDR1 SGDLS and CDR2 YYNGEE. The DNA for the CDR3 is TGTGCCAGCAGCCTACACGGAGGAGAGGGATTAGGCACTGAAGCTTTCTTT. It translates to CASSLHGGEGLGTEAFF.